The 23 T cell receptor beta chains listed next were all sequenced from one sample in a study of T cell repertoires in cytomegalovirus infection. One entry per CDR3 protein results from TCRdb running MiXCR on the reads. The sample lists hundreds of thousands of distinct CDR3 sequences; over 9% were seen once. Sample: PBMCs. Receptors originate from a human donor in good health (CMV status not recorded). Some clones in this sample may be carry-over from other donors' samples.

The chain carries TRBV3-1 and TRBJ2-5; D possibly uses TRBD1 or TRBD2 (6 bases each). Germline assignment: CDR1 LGHDT and CDR2 YNNKEL (reference sequence). This CDR3 is built from 18 residues. The V gene lost 0 bases and the J gene lost 0 bases, with 17 bases spanning the gap. Here the CDR3 DNA reads TGTGCCAGCAGCCAAGAAGTCGGTCGGGGGCCGTACCAAGAGACCCAGTACTTC. Encoded protein: CASSQEVGRGPYQETQYF.

This clonotype was seen many times. This sequence joins TRBV6-5 and TRBJ1-1; D call uncertain. Trimming took 4 bases from V and 3 from J, leaving 9 bases between them. Germline V gives CDR1 MNHEY, CDR2 SVGAGI. The CDR3 has 13 residues. The DNA of the CDR3 is TGTGCCAGCAGTTTGGGGAGACACACTGAAGCTTTCTTT. This sequence encodes CASSLGRHTEAFF.

This clonotype appeared many times. CDR3 residues: CASSVGRANQPQHF. The CDR3 nucleotides are TGTGCCAGCAGCGTAGGCAGGGCGAATCAGCCCCAGCATTTT. V gene TRBV9 combines with J gene TRBJ1-5; D may be TRBD1 (5 bases). Germline V gene sequence: CDR1 SGDLS, CDR2 YYNGEE. This CDR3 contains 14 residues. V was cut by 0 bases and J by 4 bases, with 8 bases left in between.

This clonotype was detected ten times or more. The rearrangement uses TRBV6-1 and TRBJ1-1; D gene ambiguous. In germline, CDR1 is MNHNS, CDR2 SASEGT. V was clipped by 7 bases and J by 0 bases, with 15 bases between them. The CDR3 length is 15 residues. The CDR3 loop is CASTVLLAMNTEAFF. The CDR3 coding sequence is TGTGCCAGCACCGTCCTTTTAGCGATGAACACTGAAGCTTTCTTT.

This clonotype was found many times. The V and J genes are TRBV11-3 and TRBJ2-5, with D tentatively TRBD1 (5 bases). V lost 1 base to trimming and J lost 5 bases, with 8 bases between them. The CDR3 is 13 residues long. Germline V gives CDR1 SGHNT, CDR2 YENEEA. The CDR3 protein is CASSLAGMETQYF. CDR3 sequence (DNA): TGTGCCAGCAGCTTAGCAGGGATGGAGACCCAGTACTTC.

As concerns this clonotype: A much more abundant neighbour one base away suggests this may be a read error. J is TRBJ2-2 and V is TRBV20-1; either TRBD1 or TRBD2 may fit D (6 bases each). Germline values: CDR1 DFQATT, CDR2 SNEGSKA (reference sequence). This CDR3 spans 15 amino acids. CDR3 residues: CSAIGGGTYTRELFF. The DNA of the CDR3 is TGCAGTGCTATAGGAGGGGGGACATACACCAGGGAGCTGTTTTTT.

The sample holds many counts of this clonotype. V usage is TRBV5-1 and J usage is TRBJ2-5; D gene ambiguous. The CDR3 covers 14 residues. CDR1 is SGHRS and CDR2 is YFSETQ in the germline V gene. Trimming cost V 2 bases and J 5 bases, with 13 bases left between them. CDR3 sequence: CASSFLGLQETQYF. The CDR3 coding sequence is TGCGCCAGCAGCTTCTTGGGTCTCCAGGAGACCCAGTACTTC.

In its sample, this clonotype was seen a few times. V usage is TRBV5-4 and J usage is TRBJ2-1, with TRBD1 matching over 8 bases. Per the germline V gene, CDR1 is SGHNT and CDR2 is YYREEE (reference sequence). V gave up 3 bases and J gave up 4 bases; unmatched junction bases: 6. This CDR3 comprises 15 residues. The CDR3 sequence is CASSSGQGHYNEQFF. In nucleotides, the CDR3 is TGTGCCAGCAGCTCCGGACAGGGTCATTACAATGAGCAGTTCTTC.

This clonotype was seen repeatedly, ten times or more. This sequence joins TRBV7-6 and TRBJ2-1; D gene ambiguous. In germline, CDR1 is SGHVS, CDR2 FNYEAQ. The V gene lost 5 bases and the J gene lost 5 bases, with 7 bases spanning the gap. The CDR3 consists of 12 residues. The CDR3 spells CASSRINNEQFF. CDR3 bases: TGTGCCAGCAGCCGTATTAACAATGAGCAGTTCTTC.

This clonotype was detected a few times. The chain has TRBV19 and TRBJ2-2; 9 nucleotides line up with TRBD1. From germline, CDR1 is LNHDA and CDR2 SQIVND (reference sequence). The J segment lost 7 bases and the V segment lost 7 bases, leaving 7 bases of the junction unmatched. The CDR3 has 14 residues. Here the CDR3 DNA reads TGTGCCAGTACTGGGACAGGGTCCGTCGGGGAGCTGTTTTTT. Residues: CASTGTGSVGELFF.

This clonotype was recorded many times. The rearrangement uses TRBV7-9 and TRBJ2-1; no firm D call. Looked up from germline, CDR1 is SEHNR and CDR2 is FQNEAQ (reference sequence). Trimming pared 3 bases from V and 2 bases from J, leaving 8 bases between. The CDR3 spans 14 residues. This chain's CDR3 is CASSLNFPYNEQFF. The CDR3 DNA reads TGTGCCAGCAGCTTGAATTTCCCCTACAATGAGCAGTTCTTC.

This clonotype was seen repeatedly, ten times or more. The V and J genes are TRBV12-3 or TRBV12-4 and TRBJ1-3; 8 bases match TRBD1. V shed 7 bases and J 3 bases; nucleotides not matched to a gene: 8. CDR3 length: 15 residues. CDR3 loop: CASTPRRGLGNTIYF. The CDR3 DNA follows: TGTGCCAGCACCCCGCGCAGGGGGCTTGGAAACACCATATATTTT.

This clonotype showed up just a few times. The rearrangement joins TRBV28 to TRBJ1-2; TRBD1 might be the D (5 bases). Germline V CDR1 and CDR2: MDHEN, SYDVKM. The CDR3 has 11 residues. V was cut by 6 bases and J by 4 bases, with 6 bases left in between. This chain's CDR3 is CASRDTYGYTF. The DNA for the CDR3 is TGTGCCAGCAGGGACACCTATGGCTACACCTTC.

The CDR3 region has the DNA TGCAGTGCTAGTAGCGGGGGACAAGAGACCCAGTACTTC. This translates into CSASSGGQETQYF. The V call is TRBV20-1, the J call TRBJ2-5; 9 bases match TRBD2. The CDR3 spans 13 residues. The germline gives CDR1 DFQATT, CDR2 SNEGSKA (reference sequence). V lost 3 bases, J lost 2 bases, and 1 base stayed unmatched.

This chain uses TRBV6-6 with TRBJ2-5, with TRBD1 matching over 7 bases. The CDR3 totals 17 residues. Trimming at V came to 1 base and at J to 3 bases, leaving 11 bases not matched to a gene. Germline assignment: CDR1 MNHNY and CDR2 SVGAGI (reference sequence). For the CDR3, the DNA is TGTGCCAGCAGTTACTGGAACGGGGACAGCGGCGAAGAGACCCAGTACTTC. It translates to CASSYWNGDSGEETQYF.

The chain's CDR3 is CSVDGTSGGTDTQYF. CDR3 bases: TGCAGCGTTGACGGGACTAGCGGGGGAACAGATACGCAGTATTTT. The chain uses TRBV29-1 and TRBJ2-3; 14 bases map to TRBD2. Unmatched junction bases numbered 2, after V lost 3 bases and J lost 3 bases. The germline CDR1 and CDR2 sequences are SQVTM and ANQGSEA. CDR3 size: 15 residues.

This clonotype was seen repeatedly, ten times or more. This chain links TRBV6-1 with TRBJ1-1; D gene ambiguous. This CDR3 spans 15 amino acids. Germline V gives CDR1 MNHNS, CDR2 SASEGT. Trimming left V 4 bases short and J 4 bases short, with 16 bases between. CDR3 protein: CASSAFHGRGTEAFF. Here the CDR3 DNA reads TGTGCCAGCAGTGCCTTCCATGGACGAGGCACTGAAGCTTTCTTT.

A word on this clonotype: A much bigger clone sits one base away, suggesting this may be a read error. The CDR3 carries no conserved terminal phenylalanine or tryptophan, so it likely arises from a read error. The rearrangement links TRBV27 to TRBJ1-2, with D unclear. Germline loops: CDR1 MNHEY, CDR2 SMNVEV (reference sequence). The CDR3 spans 14 residues. V shed 2 bases and J shed 8 bases, with 15 bases lying between them. In nucleotides, the CDR3 is TGTGCCAGCAGTTTACTCTCGGGCACGGGGGGCTACACCCTC. This translates into CASSLLSGTGGYTL.

The chain's CDR3 is CSLNKGGTMNTEAFF. In DNA, the CDR3 is TGCAGCCTGAATAAGGGGGGCACGATGAACACTGAAGCTTTCTTT. V gene TRBV29-1 combines with J gene TRBJ1-1, with D possibly TRBD1 on 6 matching bases. This CDR3 is built from 15 residues. Germline V gives CDR1 SQVTM, CDR2 ANQGSEA. V was clipped by 8 bases and J by 0 bases, with 19 bases between them.

This clonotype was seen many times. V gene TRBV10-3 combines with J gene TRBJ2-4; unclear D gene. Germline loops: CDR1 ENHRY, CDR2 SYGVKD. This CDR3 is 16 amino acids long. V was pared by 2 bases and J by 0 bases, with 11 bases between. The CDR3, as DNA: TGTGCCATCAGTGAGCGGCAGATACTAGCCAAAAACATTCAGTACTTC. The encoded protein is CAISERQILAKNIQYF.

Ten or more counts support this clonotype. CDR3 DNA sequence: TGTGCCAGCAGTTTAGGTAGCGGGGGAGGCGGGGCCAACGTCCTGACTTTC. Its protein is CASSLGSGGGGANVLTF. The V gene is TRBV12-3 or TRBV12-4, the J gene TRBJ2-6, with 9 bases fitting TRBD2. V lost 1 base, J lost 4 bases, and 5 bases stayed unmatched. This CDR3 is 17 amino acids long.

This chain uses TRBV20-1 with TRBJ2-7, with 11 bases that match TRBD2. CDR1 is DFQATT, CDR2 SNEGSKA, per germline (reference sequence). J lost 6 bases, V lost 7 bases, and 8 bases had no gene match. The CDR3 is made up of 13 amino acids. The CDR3 protein is CSVSGGAPREQYF. DNA of the CDR3: TGCAGTGTTAGCGGGGGGGCCCCCCGCGAGCAGTACTTC.

A few counts support this clonotype. A much larger clone is a single base away; this may be a read error. This chain links TRBV6-5 with TRBJ1-1; D is ambiguous. The CDR3 length is 13 residues. Germline CDR1 MNHEY, CDR2 SVGAGI. Trimming removed 4 bases at V and 1 base at J, with 7 bases between. The CDR3 sequence is CASSFGPNTEAFF. CDR3 sequence (DNA): TGTGCCAGCAGTTTCGGTCCGAACACTGAAGCTTTCTTT.